Described below is a single TCR beta chain sequence and its context. What it recognizes is unknown. CDR3 length equals 15 residues. Trimming took off 1 base at V and 0 bases at J, with 7 bases between the two ends. In germline, CDR1 is MNHEY, CDR2 SVGAGI. The source of the sample is a study of beta chain features in type 1 diabetes. Study results and caveats: Naive, central memory and regulatory TCRB repertoires appeared more similar among patients than healthy donors.

Of the isolated RNA, all was reverse transcribed, and so the sequenced material was expressed TCRB transcripts. The assay was immunoSEQ multiplex PCR, and TCRdb's table has in-frame clones only and misses some. The data show about 900,000 clones, around a sixth seen once. Each of the CD4+ naive, central memory, regulatory and stem cell-like memory populations was sorted via CD45RO/CCR7/CD25/CD127/CD95/CD27. Material for sequencing was naive CD4+ T cells from blood. The sequence derives from a woman between 18 and 29 years old in good health. The chain combines TRBV6-5 with TRBJ1-3; D not certain. CDR3 sequence: CASSYLGLSGNTIYF. CDR3 DNA sequence: TGTGCCAGCAGTTACTTGGGTCTCTCTGGAAACACCATATATTTT.